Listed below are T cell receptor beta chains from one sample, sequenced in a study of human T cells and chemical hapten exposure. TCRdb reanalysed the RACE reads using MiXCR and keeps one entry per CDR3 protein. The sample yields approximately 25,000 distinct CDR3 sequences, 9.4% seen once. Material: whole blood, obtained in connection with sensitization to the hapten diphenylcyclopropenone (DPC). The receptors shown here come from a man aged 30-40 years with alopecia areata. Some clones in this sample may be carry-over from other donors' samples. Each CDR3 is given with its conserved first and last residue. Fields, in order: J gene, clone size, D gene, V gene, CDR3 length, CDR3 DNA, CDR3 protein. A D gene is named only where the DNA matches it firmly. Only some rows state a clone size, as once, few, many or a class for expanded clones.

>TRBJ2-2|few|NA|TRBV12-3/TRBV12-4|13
TGTGCCAGCAGTGGAATGGGAGCCGGGGAGCTGTTTTTT
CASSGMGAGELFF
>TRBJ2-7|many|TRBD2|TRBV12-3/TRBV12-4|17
TGTGCCAGCAGCACCGGGACTAGCGGGAGGGACACCTACGAGCAGTACTTC
CASSTGTSGRDTYEQYF
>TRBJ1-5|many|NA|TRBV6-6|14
TGTGCCAGCAGTCCCTCTGGGGGCGGTCAGCCCCAGCATTTT
CASSPSGGGQPQHF
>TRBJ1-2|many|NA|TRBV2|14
TGTGCCAGCAGTGGGCAGGTTATCGGCTATGGCTACACCTTC
CASSGQVIGYGYTF
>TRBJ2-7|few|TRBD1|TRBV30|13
TGTGCCTGGGGCGGGGACAGGCCCAACGAGCAGTACTTC
CAWGGDRPNEQYF
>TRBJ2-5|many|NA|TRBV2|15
TGTGCCAGCAAAGGCGCACAGGGTGGAAAGGGGACCCAGTACTTC
CASKGAQGGKGTQYF
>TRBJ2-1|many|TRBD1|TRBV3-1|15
TGTGCCAGCAGCCCGGGACAGTCAACGGGTGAAGTGCAGTTCTTC
CASSPGQSTGEVQFF
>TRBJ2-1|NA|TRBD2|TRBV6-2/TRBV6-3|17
TGTGCCAGCAGCCCCCGGACTAGCGGAAACTCCTACAATGAGCAGTTCTTC
CASSPRTSGNSYNEQFF
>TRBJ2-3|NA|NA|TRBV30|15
TGTGCCTGGAGTTTACTCGGTTTAGTCACAGATACGCAGTATTTT
CAWSLLGLVTDTQYF
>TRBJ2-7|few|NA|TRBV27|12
TGTGCCACGAGGAAGGGAGCCTACGAGCAGTACTTC
CATRKGAYEQYF
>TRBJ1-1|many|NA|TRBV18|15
TGTGCCAGCTCACCGAATCCGGGGTTGAACACTGAAGCTTTCTTT
CASSPNPGLNTEAFF
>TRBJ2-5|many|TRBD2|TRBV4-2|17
TGTGCCAGCAGCCAAGATGGAAGCGGGGGGGCCGAAGAGACCCAGTACTTC
CASSQDGSGGAEETQYF
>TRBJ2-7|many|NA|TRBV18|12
TGTGCCAGCTCACCCGGTTCCTACGAGCAGTACTTC
CASSPGSYEQYF
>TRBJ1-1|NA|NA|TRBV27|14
TGTGCCAGCCGCGACTCTCTAGGTAGCACTGAAGCTTTCTTT
CASRDSLGSTEAFF
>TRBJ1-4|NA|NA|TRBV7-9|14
TGTGCCAGCAGCTTAGAAGGGGCGAGTGAAAAACTGTTTTTT
CASSLEGASEKLFF
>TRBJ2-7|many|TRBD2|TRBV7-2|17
TGTGCCAGCAGCTCCCAGACTAGCGGGGTTACCTCCTACGAGCAGTACTTC
CASSSQTSGVTSYEQYF
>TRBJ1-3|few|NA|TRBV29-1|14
TGCAGCGTCCTTCCCGGGGCCTCTGGAAACACCATATATTTT
CSVLPGASGNTIYF
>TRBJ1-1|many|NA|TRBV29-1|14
TGCAGCGGAGCTATCAGACTGCAGAACACTGAAGCTTTCTTT
CSGAIRLQNTEAFF
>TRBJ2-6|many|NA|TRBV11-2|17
TGTGCCAGCAGCTTCGTCACAGGGTCGACTGGGGCCAACGTCCTGACTTTC
CASSFVTGSTGANVLTF
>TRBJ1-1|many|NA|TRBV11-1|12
TGTGCCAGCAGCCCCCAGGCAGGTGAAGCTTTCTTT
CASSPQAGEAFF
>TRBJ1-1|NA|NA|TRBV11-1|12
TGTGCCAGCAGCTTCGTGAACACTGAAGCTTTCTTT
CASSFVNTEAFF
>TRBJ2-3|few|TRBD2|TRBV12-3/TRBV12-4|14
TGTGCCAGCAGTTTCCTAGCGGGGACAGATACGCAGTATTTT
CASSFLAGTDTQYF
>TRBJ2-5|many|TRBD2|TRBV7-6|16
TGTGCCAGCAGCTTAGGGGGAGCGGGAGTTCCAGAGACCCAGTACTTC
CASSLGGAGVPETQYF
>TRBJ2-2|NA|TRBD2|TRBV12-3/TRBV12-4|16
TGTGCCAGCAGTTTAGATCTAGCGGGGTTTCACCGGGAGCTGTTTTTT
CASSLDLAGFHRELFF
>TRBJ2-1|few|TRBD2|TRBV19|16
TGTGCCAGTAGCGGCGGGACTAGCGCATCCTACAATGAGCAGTTCTTC
CASSGGTSASYNEQFF
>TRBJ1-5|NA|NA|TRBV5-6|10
TGTGCCAGCAGCCCTCAGCCCCAGCATTTT
CASSPQPQHF
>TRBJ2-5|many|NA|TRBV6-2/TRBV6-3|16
TGTGCCAGCAGTTACACAGGGGCGGGGTCTCAAGAGACCCAGTACTTC
CASSYTGAGSQETQYF
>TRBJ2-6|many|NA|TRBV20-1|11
TGCAGTGCCACGGGCCCCCACGTCCTGACTTTC
CSATGPHVLTF
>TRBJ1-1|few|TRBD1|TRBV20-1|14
TGCAGTGCTAGAGACAGGGGGAGAAACACTGAAGCTTTCTTT
CSARDRGRNTEAFF
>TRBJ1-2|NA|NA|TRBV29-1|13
TGCAGCGTGAGAGGAAAAGCTAACTATGGCTACACCTTC
CSVRGKANYGYTF
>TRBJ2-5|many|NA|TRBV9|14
TGTGCCAGCAGCGTAGATGGTACCCAGGAGACCCAGTACTTC
CASSVDGTQETQYF
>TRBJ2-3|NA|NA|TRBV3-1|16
TGTGCCAGCAGCCAAGGCTACTCTTACAGGGCAGATACGCAGTATTTT
CASSQGYSYRADTQYF
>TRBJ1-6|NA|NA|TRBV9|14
TGTGCCAGCAGCGGTTTCTCCAATAATTCACCCCTCCACTTT
CASSGFSNNSPLHF
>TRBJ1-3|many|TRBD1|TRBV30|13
TGTGCCTGGCAAGGGACAGCAAGAAACACCATATATTTT
CAWQGTARNTIYF
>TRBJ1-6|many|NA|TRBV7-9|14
TGTGCCAGCAGCTTACGGCCAGATAATTCACCCCTCCACTTT
CASSLRPDNSPLHF